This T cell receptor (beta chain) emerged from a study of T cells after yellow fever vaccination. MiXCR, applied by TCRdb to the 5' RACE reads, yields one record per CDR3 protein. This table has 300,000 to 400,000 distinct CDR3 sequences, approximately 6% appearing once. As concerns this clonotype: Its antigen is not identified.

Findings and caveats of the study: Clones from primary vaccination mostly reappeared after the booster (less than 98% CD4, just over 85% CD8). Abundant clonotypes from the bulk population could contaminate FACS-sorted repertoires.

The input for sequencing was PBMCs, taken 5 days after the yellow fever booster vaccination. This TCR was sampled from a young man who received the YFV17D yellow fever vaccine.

CDR3 nucleotide sequence: TGCGCCAGCTGCGAAAGGGCTGGGGGGACCGGCTACGAGCAGTACTTC. Its protein is CASCERAGGTGYEQYF. The rearrangement joins TRBV5-1 to TRBJ2-7, with TRBD2 as a possible D gene (6 bases). The germline CDR1 and CDR2 sequences are SGHRS and YFSETQ. The CDR3 loop spans 16 amino acids. V was pared by 7 bases and J by 3 bases, with 23 bases between.